This T cell receptor (beta chain) is from a study of tumor-infiltrating lymphocytes in primary liver carcinoma. A primer matching the constant region was used to make TCR beta cDNA from 450 to 500 ng of total RNA. A slightly modified ARM-PCR protocol with three nested multiplex PCR rounds produced these TCR beta libraries. Each of the first two PCR rounds ran roughly 9 cycles with TRBV1-TRBV30 forward and C-beta reverse primers. TCRdb reanalysed the multiplex PCR reads using MiXCR and keeps one entry per CDR3 protein. Of about 200,000 distinct CDR3 sequences in the sample, less than 65% were seen once. This clonotype was seen a single time. One junction end does not reproduce the germline sequence, and a read error may be involved. Germline lookup yields CDR1 DFQATT and CDR2 SNEGSKA (reference sequence). CDR3 length: 14 amino acids. Extraction also yielded germline DNA, while blood RNA was obtained from unsorted whole blood.

The chain joins TRBV20-1 to TRBJ1-5; 9 nucleotides align to TRBD1. Sequencing was carried out using peripheral blood. This clonotype was sampled from a woman aged 60-70 years with primary liver carcinoma and hepatitis B virus infection. In nucleotides, the CDR3 is TGCAGAGCTATACCGGGACAGGGCGATCAGCCCCAGCATTTT. Encoded protein: CRAIPGQGDQPQHF.